This TCR beta chain was profiled in a study of blood T cell repertoires in COVID-19 (TCRdb year 2020). About the study as a whole: The collaborator samples originated in the United States, Italy and Spain and spanned the acute and convalescent phases of COVID-19. The material from the prospective study consisted of cDNA or gDNA derived from T cells, B-cell-depleted T cells, or PBMCs. Deeply sampled blood TCRbeta repertoires from subjects exposed to, actively infected with, or recovered from COVID-19 were included in the dataset. The repertoires were released in a freely available public database intended as a resource for research on the immune response to SARS-CoV-2. The samples were drawn from the first 160 participants of the ongoing ImmuneRACE study and from roughly 1,300 subjects provided by 6 global collaborators. Sample metadata almost always included a de-identified subject ID, COVID-19 status, age in years and sex. Where HLA class I and class II types were available, the types were taken from metadata supplied by the sample provider, not from assay-based typing.

What the authors observed across the whole study: The amount of clinical and demographic metadata varied by source and participant and was provided uncurated.

For this clone: No cognate antigen has been identified for it. Per-base quality was not reported, and no clone a single base away is much larger than it.

In Seattle, one collaborating source enrolled patients while the infection was active and tracked those patients longitudinally over the course of disease. The collaborating institutions used their own protocols to collect whole blood in K2EDTA tubes. Collaborator samples were shipped for TCRbeta analysis as frozen whole blood, isolated PBMCs, or DNA extracted from either sample type. TCRbeta CDR3 regions were amplified from genomic DNA using the immunoSEQ Assay, a bias-controlled multiplex PCR. On the study's bioinformatics: The number of nucleated cells in each sample was estimated from the amplification of reference gene primers within the assay. To quantify the absolute abundance of each unique TCRbeta CDR3 rearrangement, sequence reads were collapsed and filtered. For each sample, productive Simpson clonality was calculated as the square root of Simpson's diversity index across productive rearrangements. This immuneACCESS table, as held by TCRdb, lists in-frame sequences with V and J called but not all clones. Of the missing ones, under half trace to an unresolved V gene in checked studies; the others have no known cause. That table is the source of V, J and clone size, and D and trimming were worked out from the DNA. A total of roughly 160,000 clones appear in this sample, around 87% of them only once. About 9.3% of the sample is taken by the ten largest.

CDR1 and CDR2, looked up from the germline V gene (reference sequence), are MNHEY and SMNVEV. Counted from cysteine to phenylalanine, this CDR3 has 15 amino acids. The DNA shown is the 45-base CDR3, in frame from base 1. Between the V and J ends, shortened by 4 bases and 4 bases respectively, the junction contains 14 bases. The sequenced material came from peripheral blood. The chain is assembled from TRBV27 and TRBJ2-1; the D region possibly corresponds to TRBD2 (6 bases align). This clonotype was obtained from a woman aged 70-85 years with COVID-19, enrolled during active disease. CDR3 protein: CASSWDSSTYNEQFF. The DNA sequence is TGTGCCAGCAGTTGGGACTCCTCCACTTACAATGAGCAGTTCTTC.